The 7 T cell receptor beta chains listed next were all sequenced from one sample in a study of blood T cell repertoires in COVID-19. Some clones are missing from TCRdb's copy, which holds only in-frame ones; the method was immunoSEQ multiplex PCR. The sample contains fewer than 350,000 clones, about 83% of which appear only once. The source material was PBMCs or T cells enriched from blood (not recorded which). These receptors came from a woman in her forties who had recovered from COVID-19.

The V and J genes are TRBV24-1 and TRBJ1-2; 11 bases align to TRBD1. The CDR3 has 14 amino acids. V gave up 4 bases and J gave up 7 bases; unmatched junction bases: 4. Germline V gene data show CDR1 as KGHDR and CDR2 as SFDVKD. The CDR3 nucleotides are TGTGCCACCAGTGACCCGGACAGGGGGCCTGGCTACACCTTC. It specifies CATSDPDRGPGYTF.

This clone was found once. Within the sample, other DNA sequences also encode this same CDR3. In nucleotides, the CDR3 is TGTGCCAGCAGCTTAGCCAGGAACACTGAAGCTTTCTTT. Protein: CASSLARNTEAFF. The V call is TRBV7-2, the J call TRBJ1-1; no definite D call. CDR3 length: 13 amino acids. The germline V and J ends were trimmed by 0 bases and 1 base, with 3 bases remaining between them. Germline V gene data show CDR1 as SGHTA and CDR2 as FQGNSA.

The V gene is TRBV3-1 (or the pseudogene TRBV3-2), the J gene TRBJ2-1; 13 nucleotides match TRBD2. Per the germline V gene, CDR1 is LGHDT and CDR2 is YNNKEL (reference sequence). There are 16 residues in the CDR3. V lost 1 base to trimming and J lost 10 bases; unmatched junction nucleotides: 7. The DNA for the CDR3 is TGTGCCAGCAGCCAAGTTAGAGGACTAGCGGGAGTAGAGCAGTTCTTC. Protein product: CASSQVRGLAGVEQFF.

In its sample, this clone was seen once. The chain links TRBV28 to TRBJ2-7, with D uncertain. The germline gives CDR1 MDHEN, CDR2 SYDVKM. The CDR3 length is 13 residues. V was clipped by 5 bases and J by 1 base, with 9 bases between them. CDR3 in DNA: TGTGCCAGCAGTCCCCGAGGATCCTACGAGCAGTACTTC. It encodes CASSPRGSYEQYF.

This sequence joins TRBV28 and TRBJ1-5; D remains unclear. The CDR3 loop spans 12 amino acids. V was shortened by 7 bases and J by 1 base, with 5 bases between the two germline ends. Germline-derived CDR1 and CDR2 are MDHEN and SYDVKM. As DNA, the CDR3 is TGTGCCAGCACTGTAAGCAATCAGCCCCAGCATTTT. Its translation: CASTVSNQPQHF.

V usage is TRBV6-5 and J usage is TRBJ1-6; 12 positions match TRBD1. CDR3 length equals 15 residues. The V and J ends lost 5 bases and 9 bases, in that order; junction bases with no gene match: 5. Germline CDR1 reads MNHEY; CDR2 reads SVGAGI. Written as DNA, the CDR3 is TGTGCCAGCAGTCGGGACAGGGGGCGCGGTTCACCCCTCCACTTT. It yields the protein CASSRDRGRGSPLHF.

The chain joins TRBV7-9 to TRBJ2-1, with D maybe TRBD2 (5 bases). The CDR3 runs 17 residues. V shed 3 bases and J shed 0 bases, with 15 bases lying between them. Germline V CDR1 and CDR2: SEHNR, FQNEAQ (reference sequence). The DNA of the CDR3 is TGTGCCAGCAGCTTCATTCAGCGGCGGAGCTCCTACAATGAGCAGTTCTTC. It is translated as CASSFIQRRSSYNEQFF. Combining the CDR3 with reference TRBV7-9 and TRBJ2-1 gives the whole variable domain DTGVSQNPRHKITKRGQNVTFRCDPISEHNRLYWYRQTLGQGPEFLTYFQNEAQLEKSRLLSDRFSAERPKGSFSTLEIQRTEQGDSAMYLCASSFIQRRSSYNEQFFGPGTRLTVL.